These T cell receptor beta chains were read from a single sample in a study of T cell responses to AZD1222 COVID-19 vaccine. The table came from immunoSEQ multiplex PCR; TCRdb's copy has only in-frame clones and leaves some out. Of about 66,000 clones in the sample, 75% to 95% were seen once. The starting material was peripheral blood, obtained 28 days after the second dose of the MenACWY control vaccine. The receptors shown here come from an adult who received the MenACWY meningococcal vaccine as a control. The conserved cysteine and the conserved F or W are not part of the CDR3 here.

TRBV12-5	TRBJ2-1	15	ASGFGRNGIQLGEQF
TRBV7-2	TRBJ1-6	13	ASSQNRDSNSPLH
TRBV18	TRBJ2-7	9	ASSPKHEQY
TRBV29-1	TRBJ1-2	11	SVEDGQGIGYT
TRBV14	TRBJ2-1	11	ASSQGLYNEQF
TRBV6-6	TRBJ1-1	13	ATGRTFRGDTEAF
TRBV6-5	TRBJ2-1	10	ASSSGWDEQF
TRBV7-9	TRBJ2-1	17	ASSLVPGTSGSIGNEQF
TRBV7-2	TRBJ2-3	11	AKRLAGGDTQY
TRBV6-2/TRBV6-3	TRBJ1-1	11	ASSYSGAADPF
TRBV10-1	TRBJ2-7	14	ASSALQGALVVMQY
TRBV19	TRBJ2-1	13	ASSMLAGEGNEQF
TRBV30	TRBJ1-4	13	AWSVLGGSGEKLF
TRBV18	TRBJ2-2	11	ASSPGDAGELF
TRBV27	TRBJ2-2	13	ATGAIQGYTGELF
TRBV6-5	TRBJ1-3	12	ASSSRGLGNTIY
TRBV10-3	TRBJ2-2	13	AIRGAGQNTGELF
TRBV5-4	TRBJ2-3	13	ASSGGRGGTDTQY